This T cell receptor (beta chain) was recovered during a study of blood T cell repertoires in COVID-19. This clone was found once. Source study methods: Estimation of nucleated cell counts was performed using reference gene primer amplification. Profiling relied on immunoSEQ multiplex PCR, and the TCRdb table lists in-frame clones only, not all of them. V, J and clone size were drawn from that table, and D and trimming were deduced from the DNA. The sample consists of tens of thousands of clones, 83% of them appearing once. The V segment lost 0 bases and the J segment 1 base; nucleotides outside the gene matches: 13. Looked up from germline, CDR1 is SGHNT and CDR2 is YYREEE (reference sequence). CDR3 length: 19 residues.

V and J are TRBV5-4 and TRBJ1-2, with TRBD1 matching over 9 bases. What was sequenced was peripheral blood. The TCR comes from an elderly man with acute or convalescent COVID-19. The CDR3 here is CASSLVGQGVRGFNYGYTF. The CDR3 region has the DNA TGTGCCAGCAGCTTGGTGGGACAGGGAGTGAGGGGCTTTAACTATGGCTACACCTTC. The variable domain in full, completed from reference TRBV5-4 and TRBJ1-2, reads ETGVTQSPTHLIKTRGQQVTLRCSSQSGHNTVSWYQQALGQGPQFIFQYYREEENGRGNFPPRFSGLQFPNYSSELNVNALELDDSALYLCASSLVGQGVRGFNYGYTFGSGTRLTVV.